This T cell receptor (beta chain) emerged from a study of blood T cell repertoires in COVID-19. Whole-study context: Material from acute and convalescent COVID-19 was sourced from the United States, Italy and Spain. In each case, the material was cDNA or gDNA derived from T cells, B-cell-depleted T cells, or PBMCs.

Germline V lookup: CDR1 SGHNT, CDR2 YYREEE (reference sequence). With 5 bases removed from V and 5 bases from J, the gap between germline ends came to 15 bases. The CDR3 extends over 14 amino acids. Per the study methods: Estimation of nucleated cell counts relied on the amplification of reference gene primers. Clones were sequenced by immunoSEQ multiplex PCR, and TCRdb holds only the in-frame ones, with some missing. That table is the source of V, J and clone size, and D and trimming were worked out from the DNA. The profile shows 250,000 to 400,000 clones, roughly 90% of them singletons. Enrolled during active infection, Seattle patients were then followed longitudinally.

Sequencing used peripheral blood. The rearrangement joins TRBV5-4 to TRBJ2-3, with D possibly being TRBD1 (5 bases). This receptor was taken from a woman under 40 with COVID-19, enrolled during active disease. The chain's CDR3 is CASRKESRGDTQYF. CDR3 coding DNA: TGTGCCAGCAGGAAGGAGAGTAGGGGAGATACGCAGTATTTT.